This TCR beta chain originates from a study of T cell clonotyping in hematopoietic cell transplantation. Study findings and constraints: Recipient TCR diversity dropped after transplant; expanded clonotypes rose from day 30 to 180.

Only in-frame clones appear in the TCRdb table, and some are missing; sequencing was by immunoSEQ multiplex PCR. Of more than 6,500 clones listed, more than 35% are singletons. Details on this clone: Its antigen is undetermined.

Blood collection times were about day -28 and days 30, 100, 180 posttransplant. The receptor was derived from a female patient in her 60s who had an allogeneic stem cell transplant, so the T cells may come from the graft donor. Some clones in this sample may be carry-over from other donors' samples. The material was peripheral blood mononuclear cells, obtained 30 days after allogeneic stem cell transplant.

The DNA of the CDR3 is TGTGCCTGGAGTGTACCGGGGGAGGTCCAGCCCCAGCATTTT. This encodes CAWSVPGEVQPQHF. The chain carries TRBV30 and TRBJ1-5; D is perhaps TRBD1 (5 bases). The CDR3 length is 14 residues. Germline V lookup: CDR1 GTSNPN, CDR2 SVGIG (reference sequence). The germline V and J ends were trimmed by 0 bases and 7 bases, with 13 bases remaining between them.